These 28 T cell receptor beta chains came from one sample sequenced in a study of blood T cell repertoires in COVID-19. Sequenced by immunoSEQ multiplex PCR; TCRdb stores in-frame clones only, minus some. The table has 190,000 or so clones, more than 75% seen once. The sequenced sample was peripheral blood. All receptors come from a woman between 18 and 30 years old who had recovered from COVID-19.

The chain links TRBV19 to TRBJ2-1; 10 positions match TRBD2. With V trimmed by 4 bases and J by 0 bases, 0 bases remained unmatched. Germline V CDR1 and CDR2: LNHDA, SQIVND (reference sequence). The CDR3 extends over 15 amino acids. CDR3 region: CASSTSGSSYNEQFF. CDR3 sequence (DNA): TGTGCCAGTAGTACTAGCGGGAGCTCCTACAATGAGCAGTTCTTC.

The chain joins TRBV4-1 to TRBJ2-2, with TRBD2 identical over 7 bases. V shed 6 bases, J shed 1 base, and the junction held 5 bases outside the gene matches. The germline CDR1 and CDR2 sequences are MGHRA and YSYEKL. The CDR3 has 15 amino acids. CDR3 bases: TGCGCCAGCAGTCCGGGACTATGGAACACCGGGGAGCTGTTTTTT. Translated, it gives CASSPGLWNTGELFF.

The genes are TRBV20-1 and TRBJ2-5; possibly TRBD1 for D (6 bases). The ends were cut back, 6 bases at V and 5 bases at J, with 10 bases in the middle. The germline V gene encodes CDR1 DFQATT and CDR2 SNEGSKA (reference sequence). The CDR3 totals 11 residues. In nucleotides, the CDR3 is TGCAGTGCGAGGGGGTCGGAGACCCAGTACTTC. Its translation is CSARGSETQYF.

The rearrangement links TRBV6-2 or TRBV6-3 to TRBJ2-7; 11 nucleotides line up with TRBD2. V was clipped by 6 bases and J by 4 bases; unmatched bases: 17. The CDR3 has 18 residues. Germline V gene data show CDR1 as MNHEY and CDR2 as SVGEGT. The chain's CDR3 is CASSSPFWDTSGGYEQYV. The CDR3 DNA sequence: TGTGCCAGCAGCAGTCCCTTCTGGGATACTAGCGGGGGTTACGAGCAGTACGTC.

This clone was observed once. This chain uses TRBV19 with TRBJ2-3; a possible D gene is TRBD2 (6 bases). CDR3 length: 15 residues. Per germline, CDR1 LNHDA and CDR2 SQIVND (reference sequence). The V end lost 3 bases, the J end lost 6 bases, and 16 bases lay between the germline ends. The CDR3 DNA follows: TGTGCCAGTAGTATGCCCCGGGGAGGACCGGATACGCAGTATTTT. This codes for CASSMPRGGPDTQYF.

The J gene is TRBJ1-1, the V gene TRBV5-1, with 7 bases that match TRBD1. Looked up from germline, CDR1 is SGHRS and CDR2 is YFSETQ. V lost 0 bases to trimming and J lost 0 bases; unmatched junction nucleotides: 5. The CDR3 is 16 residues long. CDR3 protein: CASSLVGTAMNTEAFF. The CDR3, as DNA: TGCGCCAGCAGCTTGGTTGGGACAGCTATGAACACTGAAGCTTTCTTT.

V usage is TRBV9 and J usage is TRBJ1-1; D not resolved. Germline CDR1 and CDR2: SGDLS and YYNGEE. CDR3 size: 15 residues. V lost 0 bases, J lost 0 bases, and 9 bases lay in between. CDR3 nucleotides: TGTGCCAGCAGCGTAGGCCAGATAATGAACACTGAAGCTTTCTTT. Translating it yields CASSVGQIMNTEAFF.

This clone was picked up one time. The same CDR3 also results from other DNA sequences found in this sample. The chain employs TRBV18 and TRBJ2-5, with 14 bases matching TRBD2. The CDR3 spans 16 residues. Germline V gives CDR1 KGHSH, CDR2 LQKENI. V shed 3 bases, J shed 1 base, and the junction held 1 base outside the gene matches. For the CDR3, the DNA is TGTGCCAGCTCACCCGGGACTAGCGGGAGCCAAGAGACCCAGTACTTC. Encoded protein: CASSPGTSGSQETQYF.

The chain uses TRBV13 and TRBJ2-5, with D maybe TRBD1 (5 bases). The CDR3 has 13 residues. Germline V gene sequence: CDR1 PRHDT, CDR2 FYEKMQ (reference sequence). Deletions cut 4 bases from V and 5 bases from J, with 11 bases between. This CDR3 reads CASSSWGRETQYF. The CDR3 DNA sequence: TGTGCCAGCAGCTCATGGGGCCGGGAGACCCAGTACTTC. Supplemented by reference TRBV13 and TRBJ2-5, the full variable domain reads AAGVIQSPRHLIKEKRETATLKCYPIPRHDTVYWYQQGPGQDPQFLISFYEKMQSDKGSIPDRFSAQQFSDYHSELNMSSLELGDSALYFCASSSWGRETQYFGPGTRLLVL.

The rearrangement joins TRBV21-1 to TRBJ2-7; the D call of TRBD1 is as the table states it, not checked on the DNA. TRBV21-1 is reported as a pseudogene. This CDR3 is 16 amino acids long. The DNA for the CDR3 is TGTGCCAGCAGCGGTAAAGCGAAGGGGTTTTCCTACGAGCAGTACGTC. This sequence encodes CASSGKAKGFSYEQYV.

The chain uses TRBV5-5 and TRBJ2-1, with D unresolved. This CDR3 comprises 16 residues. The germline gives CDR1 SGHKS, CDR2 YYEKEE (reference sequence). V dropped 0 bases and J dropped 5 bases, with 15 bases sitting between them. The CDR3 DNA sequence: TGTGCCAGCAGCTTGGTGCAGTACGCCTTAAACAATGAGCAGTTCTTC. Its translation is CASSLVQYALNNEQFF.

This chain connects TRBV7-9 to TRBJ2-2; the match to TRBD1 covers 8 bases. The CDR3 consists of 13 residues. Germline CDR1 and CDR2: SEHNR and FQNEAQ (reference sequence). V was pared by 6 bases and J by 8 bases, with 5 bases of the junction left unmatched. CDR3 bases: TGTGCCAGCAGGAGTCAGGGGGCTGGGGAGCTGTTTTTT. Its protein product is CASRSQGAGELFF.

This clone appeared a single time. CDR3 amino acids: CAWSLTGKSNTIYF. The CDR3 coding sequence is TGTGCCTGGAGCTTGACAGGGAAAAGTAACACCATATATTTT. The chain is built from TRBV30 and TRBJ1-3; 7 bases map to TRBD1. Germline V gene data show CDR1 as GTSNPN and CDR2 as SVGIG (reference sequence). The CDR3 runs 14 residues. The V segment lost 3 bases and the J segment 7 bases; nucleotides outside the gene matches: 9.

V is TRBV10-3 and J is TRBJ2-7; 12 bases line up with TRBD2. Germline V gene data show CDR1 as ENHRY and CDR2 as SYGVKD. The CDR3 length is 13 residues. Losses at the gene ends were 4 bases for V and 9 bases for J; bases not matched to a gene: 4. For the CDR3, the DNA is TGTGCCATCAGTGGACTAGCGGGAGTATCGCAGTACGTC. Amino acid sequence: CAISGLAGVSQYV.

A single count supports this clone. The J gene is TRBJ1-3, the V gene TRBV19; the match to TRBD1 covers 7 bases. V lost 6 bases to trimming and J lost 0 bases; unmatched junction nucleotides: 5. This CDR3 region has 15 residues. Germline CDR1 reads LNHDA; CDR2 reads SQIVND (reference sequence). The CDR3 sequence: CASSPTGHSGNTIYF. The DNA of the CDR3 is TGTGCCAGTAGCCCGACAGGGCACTCTGGAAACACCATATATTTT.

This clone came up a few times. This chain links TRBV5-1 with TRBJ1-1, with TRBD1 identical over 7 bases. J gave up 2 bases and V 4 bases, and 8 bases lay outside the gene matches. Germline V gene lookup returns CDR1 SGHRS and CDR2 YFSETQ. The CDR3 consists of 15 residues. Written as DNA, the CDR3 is TGCGCCAGCAGCCCGGGAAACAGGGGAAACACTGAAGCTTTCTTT. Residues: CASSPGNRGNTEAFF.

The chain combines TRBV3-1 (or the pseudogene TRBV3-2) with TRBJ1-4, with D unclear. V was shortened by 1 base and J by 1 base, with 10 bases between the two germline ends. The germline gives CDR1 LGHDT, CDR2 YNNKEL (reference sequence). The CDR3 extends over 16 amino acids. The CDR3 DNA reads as TGTGCCAGCAGCCAAGTTGGAGGTCTAACTAATGAAAAACTGTTTTTT. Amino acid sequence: CASSQVGGLTNEKLFF.

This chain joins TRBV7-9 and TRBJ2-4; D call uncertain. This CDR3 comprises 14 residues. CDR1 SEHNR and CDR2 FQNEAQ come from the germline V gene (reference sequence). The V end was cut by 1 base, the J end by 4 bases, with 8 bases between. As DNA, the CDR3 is TGTGCCAGCAGCTTAGATTACGGTAAAAACATTCAGTACTTC. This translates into CASSLDYGKNIQYF. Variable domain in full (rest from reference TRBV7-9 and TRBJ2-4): DTGVSQNPRHKITKRGQNVTFRCDPISEHNRLYWYRQTLGQGPEFLTYFQNEAQLEKSRLLSDRFSAERPKGSFSTLEIQRTEQGDSAMYLCASSLDYGKNIQYFGAGTRLSVL.

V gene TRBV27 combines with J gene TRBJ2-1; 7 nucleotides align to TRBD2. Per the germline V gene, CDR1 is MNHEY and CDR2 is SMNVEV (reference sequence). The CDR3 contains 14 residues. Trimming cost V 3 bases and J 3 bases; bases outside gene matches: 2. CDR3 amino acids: CASSFERGYNEQFF. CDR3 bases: TGTGCCAGCAGTTTCGAGCGGGGCTACAATGAGCAGTTCTTC.

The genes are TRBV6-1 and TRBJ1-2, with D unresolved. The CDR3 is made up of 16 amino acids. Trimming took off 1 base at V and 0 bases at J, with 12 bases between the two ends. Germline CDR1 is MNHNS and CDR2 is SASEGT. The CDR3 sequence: CASSEGPQATNYGYTF. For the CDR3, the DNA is TGTGCCAGCAGTGAAGGTCCGCAGGCCACTAACTATGGCTACACCTTC.

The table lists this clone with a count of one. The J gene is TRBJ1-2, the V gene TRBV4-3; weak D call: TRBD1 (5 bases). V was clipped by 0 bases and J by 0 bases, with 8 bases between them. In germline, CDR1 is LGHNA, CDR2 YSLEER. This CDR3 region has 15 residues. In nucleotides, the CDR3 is TGCGCCAGCAGCCAAGACAGGGCAGCTAACTATGGCTACACCTTC. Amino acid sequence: CASSQDRAANYGYTF.

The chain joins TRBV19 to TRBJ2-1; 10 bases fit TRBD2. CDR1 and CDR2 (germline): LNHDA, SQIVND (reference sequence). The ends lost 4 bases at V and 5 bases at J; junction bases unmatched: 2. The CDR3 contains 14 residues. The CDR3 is CASSTSGGHNEQFF. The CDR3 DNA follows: TGTGCCAGTAGTACTAGCGGGGGACACAATGAGCAGTTCTTC.

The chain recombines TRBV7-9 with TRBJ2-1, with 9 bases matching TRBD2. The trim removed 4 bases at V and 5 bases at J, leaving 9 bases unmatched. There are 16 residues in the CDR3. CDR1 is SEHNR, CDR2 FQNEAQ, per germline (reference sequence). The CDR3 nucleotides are TGTGCCAGCAGCTCCCTTAAGTTAGCGGGGGACAATGAGCAGTTCTTC. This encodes CASSSLKLAGDNEQFF.

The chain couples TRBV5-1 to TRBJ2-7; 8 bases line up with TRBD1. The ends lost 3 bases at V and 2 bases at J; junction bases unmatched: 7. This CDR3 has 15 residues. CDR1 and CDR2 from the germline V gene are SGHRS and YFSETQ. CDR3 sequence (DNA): TGCGCCAGCAGCTCGGGACAGGTCACCACCTACGAGCAGTACTTC. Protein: CASSSGQVTTYEQYF.

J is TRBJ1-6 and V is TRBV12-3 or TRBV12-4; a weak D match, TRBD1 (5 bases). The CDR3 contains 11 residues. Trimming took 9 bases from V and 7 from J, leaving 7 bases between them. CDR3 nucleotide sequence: TGTGCCAGTCGGGGGAATTCACCCCTCCACTTT. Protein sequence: CASRGNSPLHF.

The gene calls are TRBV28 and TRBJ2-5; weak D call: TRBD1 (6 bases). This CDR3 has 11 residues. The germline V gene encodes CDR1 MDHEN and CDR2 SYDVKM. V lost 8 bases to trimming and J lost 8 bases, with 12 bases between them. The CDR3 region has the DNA TGTGCCAGCGAAGTGGGGGCAACCCAGTACTTC. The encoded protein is CASEVGATQYF.

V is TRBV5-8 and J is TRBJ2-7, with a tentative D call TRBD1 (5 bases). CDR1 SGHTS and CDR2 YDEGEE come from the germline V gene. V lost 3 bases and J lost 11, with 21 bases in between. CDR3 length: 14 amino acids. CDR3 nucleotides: TGTGCCAGCAGCTCGGGCGTTCAGGGTGAAGGGGAGTACGTC. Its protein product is CASSSGVQGEGEYV.

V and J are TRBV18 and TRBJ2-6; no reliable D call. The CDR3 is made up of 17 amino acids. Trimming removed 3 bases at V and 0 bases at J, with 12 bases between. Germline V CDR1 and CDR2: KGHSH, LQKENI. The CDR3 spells CASSPLRGTSGANVLTF. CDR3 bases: TGTGCCAGCTCACCTCTGCGAGGTACCTCTGGGGCCAACGTCCTGACTTTC.